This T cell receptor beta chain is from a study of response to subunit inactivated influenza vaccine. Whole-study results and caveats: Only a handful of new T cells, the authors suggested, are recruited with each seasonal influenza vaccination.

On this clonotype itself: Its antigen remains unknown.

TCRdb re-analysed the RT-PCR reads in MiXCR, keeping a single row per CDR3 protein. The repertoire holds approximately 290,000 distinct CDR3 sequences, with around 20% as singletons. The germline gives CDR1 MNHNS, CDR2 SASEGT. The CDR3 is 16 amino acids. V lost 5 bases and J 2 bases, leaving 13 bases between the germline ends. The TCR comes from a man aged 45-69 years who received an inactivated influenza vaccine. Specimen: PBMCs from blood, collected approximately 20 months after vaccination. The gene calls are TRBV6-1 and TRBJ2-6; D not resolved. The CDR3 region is CASSPRRRTGANVLTF. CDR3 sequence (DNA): TGTGCCAGCAGTCCCAGACGAAGGACTGGGGCCAACGTCCTGACTTTC.